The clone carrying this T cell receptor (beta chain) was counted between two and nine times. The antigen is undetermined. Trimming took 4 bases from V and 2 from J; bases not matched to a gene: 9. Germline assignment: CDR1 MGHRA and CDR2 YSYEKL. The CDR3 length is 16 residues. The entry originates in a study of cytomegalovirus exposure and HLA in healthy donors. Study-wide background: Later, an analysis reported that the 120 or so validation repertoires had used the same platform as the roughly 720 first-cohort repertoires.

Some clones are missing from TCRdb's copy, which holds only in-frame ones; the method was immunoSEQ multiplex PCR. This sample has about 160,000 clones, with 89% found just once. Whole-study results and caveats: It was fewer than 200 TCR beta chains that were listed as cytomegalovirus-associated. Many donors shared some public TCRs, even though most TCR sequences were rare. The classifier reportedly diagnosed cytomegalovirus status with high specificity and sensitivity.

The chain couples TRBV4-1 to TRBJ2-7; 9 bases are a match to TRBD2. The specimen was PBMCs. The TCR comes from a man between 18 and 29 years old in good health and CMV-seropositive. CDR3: CASSPGQREDAYEQYF. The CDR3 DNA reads TGCGCCAGCAGCCCAGGACAGCGGGAGGATGCCTACGAGCAGTACTTC.